The 9 T cell receptor beta chains given below trace back to one sample, sequenced in a study of blood T cell repertoires in COVID-19. Sequenced by immunoSEQ multiplex PCR; TCRdb stores in-frame clones only, minus some. The sample lists 310,000 or so clones, roughly 86% occurring once. Sequencing input: peripheral blood. These receptors came from a woman aged 50 to 60 with acute or convalescent COVID-19.

As to this clone: At one of its ends the junction is not consistent with the germline gene, which may arise from a read error. V is TRBV28 and J is TRBJ2-1, with D maybe TRBD2 (6 bases). CDR3 length equals 17 residues. Germline CDR1 MDHEN, CDR2 SYDVKM. CDR3 sequence (DNA): TGTGCCAGCAGTTTGCCGACTAGAACCGGCTCCGACAATGAGCAGTTCTTC. Translating it yields CASSLPTRTGSDNEQFF.

The chain employs TRBV15 and TRBJ1-2; TRBD1 might be the D (5 bases). V was cut by 1 base and J by 2 bases, with 11 bases left in between. Germline CDR1 and CDR2: LNHNV and YYDKDF (reference sequence). The CDR3 loop spans 15 amino acids. CDR3 bases: TGTGCCACCAGCAGAGTCGTTCCAGGGAACTATGGCTACACCTTC. Residues: CATSRVVPGNYGYTF.

The chain links TRBV7-9 to TRBJ1-2; 9 bases are a match to TRBD1. The CDR3 is 14 amino acids. V trimming: 5 bases; J trimming: 7 bases; junction bases outside the gene matches: 8. Germline CDR1 reads SEHNR; CDR2 reads FQNEAQ (reference sequence). CDR3 protein: CASSLLQGAGGYTF. The CDR3 bases are TGTGCCAGCAGCCTACTACAGGGGGCGGGTGGCTACACCTTC.

V and J are TRBV27 and TRBJ2-7; TRBD2 is a possible D gene (7 bases). The germline gives CDR1 MNHEY, CDR2 SMNVEV (reference sequence). The CDR3 contains 14 residues. V was pared by 7 bases and J by 3 bases, with 16 bases between. The CDR3 spells CASIGRRGGYEQYF. In nucleotides, the CDR3 is TGTGCCAGCATTGGGAGAAGGGGGGGCTACGAGCAGTACTTC.

This chain links TRBV7-2 with TRBJ2-7, with D perhaps TRBD2 (6 bases). Per the germline V gene, CDR1 is SGHTA and CDR2 is FQGNSA. V lost 0 bases to trimming and J lost 12 bases, with 12 bases between them. This CDR3 contains 12 residues. CDR3 DNA: TGTGCCAGCAGCTTAGCTAAACAGACTAGGTACTTC. Residues: CASSLAKQTRYF.

This clone was counted only a few times. The V gene is TRBV15, the J gene TRBJ2-7; 9 nucleotides align to TRBD1. CDR3 length: 14 residues. Losses at the gene ends were 9 bases for V and 5 bases for J; bases not matched to a gene: 11. CDR1 and CDR2 from the germline V gene are LNHNV and YYDKDF (reference sequence). CDR3 in amino acids: CATRLGTGFHEQYF. CDR3 in DNA: TGTGCCACTAGGCTAGGGACAGGGTTCCACGAGCAGTACTTC.

CDR3 region: CAWSPGLSNQPQHF. The CDR3 DNA sequence: TGTGCCTGGAGTCCCGGGTTGAGCAATCAGCCCCAGCATTTT. This rearrangement joins TRBV30 to TRBJ1-5; D gene uncertain. CDR1 is GTSNPN, CDR2 SVGIG, per germline (reference sequence). Trimming pared 2 bases from V and 1 base from J, leaving 9 bases between. CDR3 length: 14 residues.

This chain links TRBV7-8 with TRBJ2-3; D gene unclear. Germline assignment: CDR1 SGHVS and CDR2 FQNEAQ. This CDR3 has 14 amino acids. V lost 4 bases and J 2 bases, leaving 10 bases between the germline ends. CDR3 coding DNA: TGTGCCAGCAGCTCGGCGGATTACACAGATACGCAGTATTTT. This encodes CASSSADYTDTQYF.

This rearrangement joins TRBV5-1 to TRBJ1-1; D unresolved. The CDR3 length is 13 residues. Germline V CDR1 and CDR2: SGHRS, YFSETQ. With 5 bases removed from V and 1 base from J, the gap between germline ends came to 9 bases. This CDR3 reads CASSQASNTEAFF. The CDR3 DNA follows: TGCGCCAGCAGTCAGGCGTCGAACACTGAAGCTTTCTTT.